This T cell receptor beta chain is from a study of OX40 agonist ivuxolimab in advanced cancers. The V gene's germline CDR1 is SGHRS and CDR2 YFSETQ. The CDR3 is made up of 14 amino acids. With 4 bases removed from V and 3 bases from J, the gap between germline ends came to 11 bases. Generated by immunoSEQ multiplex PCR, the TCRdb table keeps only in-frame clones and is missing some. The sample shows around 51,000 clones, 65% to 85% of them seen only once. This TCR came from an adult with an advanced solid tumor such as melanoma, head and neck, liver or kidney cancer. This sample comprised CD4+ or CD8+ T cells sorted from blood, obtained in a trial of the OX40 agonist ivuxolimab. The rearrangement joins TRBV5-1 to TRBJ2-1; D may be TRBD1 (6 bases). In nucleotides, the CDR3 is TGCGCCAGCAGCGCCGGGACAAGCTACAATGAGCAGTTCTTC. Its protein product is CASSAGTSYNEQFF.